Listed here is a single T cell receptor (beta chain). These data come from a study of blood T cell repertoires in COVID-19. Study overall: Specimens from acute and convalescent COVID-19 originated in the United States, Italy and Spain. PBMCs, B-cell-depleted T cells, or T cells provided the cDNA or gDNA that made up the material.

As handled by the study authors: Counts of nucleated cells, estimated from reference gene primer amplification, were obtained. Measured with immunoSEQ multiplex PCR; TCRdb has only the in-frame clones, and not every one. V and J calls and clone size are those listed in that table; D and trimming were worked out from the DNA. The data contain some 260,000 clones, 88% of them singletons. The CDR3 length is 14 residues. V lost 2 bases and J lost 9, with 13 bases in between. The germline gives CDR1 KGHDR, CDR2 SFDVKD. This chain connects TRBV24-1 to TRBJ2-1; no firm D call. This receptor was obtained from a middle-aged woman who had recovered from COVID-19. The sequenced sample consisted of peripheral blood. CDR3 in amino acids: CATSDSASLSEQFF. The CDR3 bases are TGTGCCACCAGTGATTCGGCTAGTCTAAGTGAGCAGTTCTTC.